The rows below give T cell receptor beta chains drawn from one sample of a study of early T cells in non-severe SARS-CoV-2 infection. TCRdb re-analysed the 5' RACE reads in MiXCR, keeping a single row per CDR3 protein. The table includes 75,000 or so distinct CDR3 sequences, 12% detected once. The sequenced sample was whole blood. The receptor source for this set is an adult who was a healthcare worker with PCR-confirmed SARS-CoV-2 infection or an uninfected control (not recorded which). The CDR3 runs from the conserved cysteine through the conserved F or W. A D gene is named only where the DNA matches it firmly. Some rows mark clone size as missing; the rest say once, few, many or name a class of expanded clone.

size,J,D,V,DNA,CDR3
-,TRBJ1-4,TRBD1,TRBV6-4,TGTGCCAGCATGCTGGACAGGGAAAGTTTT,CASMLDRESF
-,TRBJ2-5,-,TRBV10-3,TGTGCCATCAGGGATGGACAGCTCGAAGAGACCCAGTACTTC,CAIRDGQLEETQYF
many,TRBJ2-7,TRBD2,TRBV7-2,TGTGCCAGCAGCTTAGGAGATATAGGGACTAGCGGCTACGAGCAGTACTTC,CASSLGDIGTSGYEQYF
many,TRBJ1-5,-,TRBV27,TGTGCCAGCAGTTTGACGGGGCCCCCTCAGCCCCAGCATTTT,CASSLTGPPQPQHF
-,TRBJ2-5,TRBD1,TRBV5-1,TGCGCCAGTACTCGGACAGGGAACCAAGAGACCCAGTACTTC,CASTRTGNQETQYF
few,TRBJ2-1,-,TRBV6-2/TRBV6-3,TGTGCCAGCAGAGGAGCGGTCTCCTACAATGAGCAGTTCTTC,CASRGAVSYNEQFF
-,TRBJ2-7,TRBD1,TRBV5-1,TGCGCCAGCAGCTTGGCCCCCACAGGGGGGCTCTACGAGCAGTACTTC,CASSLAPTGGLYEQYF
many,TRBJ2-5,TRBD1,TRBV6-2/TRBV6-3,TGTGCCAGCAGGACCCCTCAGGGGACAGGGGCGATGGAGACCCAGTACTTC,CASRTPQGTGAMETQYF
many,TRBJ2-3,-,TRBV30,TGTGCCTGGAGTCCTGGCCTCACAGATACGCAGTATTTT,CAWSPGLTDTQYF
-,TRBJ2-5,-,TRBV3-1,TGTGCCAGCAGCCAAGATGAGGAGACCCAGTACTTC,CASSQDEETQYF
-,TRBJ2-1,-,TRBV20-1,TGCAGTGCCTACAGGGGCGGGAACGTTTTAGGCAATGAGCAGTTCTTC,CSAYRGGNVLGNEQFF
many,TRBJ2-1,-,TRBV7-8,TGTGCCAGCAGCTTAGTATCCCTCAATGAGCAGTTCTTC,CASSLVSLNEQFF